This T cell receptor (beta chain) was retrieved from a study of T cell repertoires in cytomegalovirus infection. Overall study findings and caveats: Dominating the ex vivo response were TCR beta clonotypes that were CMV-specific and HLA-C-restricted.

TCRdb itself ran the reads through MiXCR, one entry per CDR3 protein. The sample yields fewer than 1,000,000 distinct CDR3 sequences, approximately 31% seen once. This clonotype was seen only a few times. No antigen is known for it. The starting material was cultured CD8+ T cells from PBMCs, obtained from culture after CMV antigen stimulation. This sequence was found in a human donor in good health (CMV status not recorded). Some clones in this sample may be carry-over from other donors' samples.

CDR3 amino acids: CASSYSRDPEHYGYTF. CDR3 nucleotide sequence: TGTGCCAGCAGTTACTCGAGGGACCCAGAACACTATGGCTACACCTTC. The chain has TRBV6-6 and TRBJ1-2, with D possibly being TRBD1 (5 bases). This CDR3 is 16 amino acids long. The V end was cut by 0 bases, the J end by 3 bases, with 14 bases between. Germline V CDR1 and CDR2: MNHNY, SVGAGI (reference sequence).